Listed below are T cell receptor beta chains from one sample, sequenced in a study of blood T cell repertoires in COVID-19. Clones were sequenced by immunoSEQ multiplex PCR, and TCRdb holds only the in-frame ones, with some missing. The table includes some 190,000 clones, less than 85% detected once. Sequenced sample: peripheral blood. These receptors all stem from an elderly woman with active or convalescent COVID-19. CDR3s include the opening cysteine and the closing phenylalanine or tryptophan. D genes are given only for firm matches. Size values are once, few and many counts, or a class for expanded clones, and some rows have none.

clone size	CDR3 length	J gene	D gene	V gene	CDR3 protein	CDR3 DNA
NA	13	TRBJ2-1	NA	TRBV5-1	CASSWGLGNEQFF	TGCGCCAGCAGCTGGGGACTTGGTAATGAGCAGTTCTTC
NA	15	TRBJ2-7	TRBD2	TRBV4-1	CASSRGLAGSYEQYF	TGCGCCAGCAGCCGTGGACTAGCTGGCTCCTACGAGCAGTACTTC
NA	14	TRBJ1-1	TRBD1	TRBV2	CASGEGQGNTEAFF	TGTGCCAGCGGGGAGGGACAGGGGAACACTGAAGCTTTCTTT
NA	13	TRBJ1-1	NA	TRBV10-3	CAISPGKDTEAFF	TGTGCCATCAGTCCAGGGAAGGACACTGAAGCTTTCTTT
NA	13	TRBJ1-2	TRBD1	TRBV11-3	CASSNPGQALLTF	TGTGCCAGCAGCAACCCGGGACAGGCGTTATTGACCTTC
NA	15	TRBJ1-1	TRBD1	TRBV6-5	CASRPRQGSSPEAFF	TGTGCCAGCAGACCAAGACAGGGTTCGAGTCCTGAAGCTTTCTTT
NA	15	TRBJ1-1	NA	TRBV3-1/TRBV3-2	CASSNLDRWNTEAFF	TGTGCCAGCAGCAATCTGGACAGATGGAACACTGAAGCTTTCTTT
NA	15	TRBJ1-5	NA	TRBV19	CASSADQGYNQPQHF	TGTGCCAGTAGTGCCGATCAGGGATACAATCAGCCCCAGCATTTT
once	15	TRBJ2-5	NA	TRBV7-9	CASSLVRLSIETQYF	TGTGCCAGCAGCTTAGTCCGACTATCTATAGAGACCCAGTACTTC
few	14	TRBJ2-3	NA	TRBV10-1	CATGEGQGTDTQYF	TGCGCCACGGGAGAGGGCCAGGGCACAGATACGCAGTATTTT
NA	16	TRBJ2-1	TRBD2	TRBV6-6	CASSYRGLAGGYEQFF	TGTGCCAGCAGTTATAGAGGACTAGCGGGAGGATATGAGCAGTTCTTC
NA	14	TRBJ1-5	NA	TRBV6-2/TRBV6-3	CASSGGASNQPQHF	TGTGCCAGCAGCGGGGGGGCCAGCAATCAGCCCCAGCATTTT
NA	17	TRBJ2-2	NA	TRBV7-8	CASSLSPSSGVTGELFF	TGTGCCAGCAGCTTAAGCCCGAGTTCGGGGGTCACCGGGGAGCTGTTTTTT
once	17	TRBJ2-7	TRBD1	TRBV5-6	CASSLLQDRGPSYEQYF	TGTGCCAGCAGCTTGCTCCAGGACAGGGGGCCGTCCTACGAGCAGTACTTC
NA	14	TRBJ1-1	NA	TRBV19	CASSMGDWNTEAFF	TGTGCCAGTAGTATGGGGGACTGGAACACTGAAGCTTTCTTT
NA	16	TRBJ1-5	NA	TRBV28	CASSPNRAYSNQPQHF	TGTGCCAGCAGTCCAAACAGGGCATATAGCAATCAGCCCCAGCATTTT
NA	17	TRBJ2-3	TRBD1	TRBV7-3	CASSRHPTGEGTDTQYF	TGTGCCAGCAGCCGCCACCCGACAGGGGAAGGCACAGATACGCAGTATTTT
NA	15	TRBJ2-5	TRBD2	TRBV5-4	CASSGFGGSKETQYF	TGTGCCAGCAGCGGGTTCGGGGGGTCAAAAGAGACCCAGTACTTC
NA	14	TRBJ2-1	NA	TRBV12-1	CASSFVRECGEQFF	TGTGCCAGCAGCTTTGTGCGGGAATGTGGTGAGCAGTTCTTC
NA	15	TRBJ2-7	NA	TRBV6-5	CASRLGHSISYEQYF	TGTGCCAGCAGGCTGGGACACTCGATCTCCTACGAGCAGTACTTC
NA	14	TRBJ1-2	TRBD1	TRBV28	CASSGQEGSYGYTF	TGTGCCAGCAGTGGACAGGAGGGGAGCTATGGCTACACCTTC
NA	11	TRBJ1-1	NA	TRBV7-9	CASSLGGEAFF	TGTGCCAGCAGCTTAGGAGGGGAAGCTTTCTTT
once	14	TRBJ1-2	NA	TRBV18	CASSPMSGIEGYTF	TGTGCCAGCTCACCAATGTCAGGGATAGAGGGCTACACCTTC
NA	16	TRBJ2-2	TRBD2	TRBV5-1	CASSLGLAGAVGELFF	TGCGCCAGCAGCTTGGGACTAGCGGGAGCGGTCGGGGAGCTGTTTTTT
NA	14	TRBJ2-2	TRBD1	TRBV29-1	CSGGQGFNTRELFF	TGCAGCGGGGGACAGGGGTTCAACACCCGGGAGCTGTTTTTT
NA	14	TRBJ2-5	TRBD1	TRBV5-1	CASQGGTGVETQYF	TGCGCCAGCCAAGGCGGGACAGGGGTAGAGACCCAGTACTTC
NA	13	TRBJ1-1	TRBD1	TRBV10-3	CANTSGGQVEAFF	TGTGCCAACACATCAGGGGGCCAGGTTGAAGCTTTCTTT
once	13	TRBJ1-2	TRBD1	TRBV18	CASSHGQGDGYTF	TGTGCCAGCTCCCACGGACAGGGGGATGGCTACACCTTC
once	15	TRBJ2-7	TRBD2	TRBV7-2	CASSLGLAASYEQYF	TGTGCCAGCAGCTTGGGACTAGCGGCGTCCTACGAGCAGTACTTC
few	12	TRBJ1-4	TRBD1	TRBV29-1	CSVKDRGEKLFF	TGCAGCGTGAAGGACAGGGGTGAAAAACTGTTTTTT
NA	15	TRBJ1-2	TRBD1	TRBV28	CASSFRQGIGYGYTF	TGTGCCAGCAGTTTTCGACAGGGTATCGGCTATGGCTACACCTTC
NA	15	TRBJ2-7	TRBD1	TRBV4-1	CASSQEGQGPYEQYF	TGCGCCAGCAGCCAAGAGGGACAGGGACCCTACGAGCAGTACTTC
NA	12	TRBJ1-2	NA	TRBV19	CASNRETYGYTF	TGTGCCAGCAACAGGGAAACCTATGGCTACACCTTC
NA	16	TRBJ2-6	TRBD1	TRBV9	CASSDGQGSGANVLTF	TGTGCCAGCAGCGACGGACAGGGATCCGGGGCCAACGTCCTGACTTTC
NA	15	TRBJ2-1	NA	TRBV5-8	CASSFGFDRRTPQFF	TGTGCCAGCAGCTTCGGATTCGACAGGCGGACCCCGCAGTTCTTC
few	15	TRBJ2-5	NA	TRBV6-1	CASSEWATARETQYF	TGTGCCAGCAGTGAATGGGCAACGGCCCGGGAGACCCAGTACTTC
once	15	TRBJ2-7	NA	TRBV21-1	CASSADQDRVYEQYF	TGTGCCAGCAGCGCCGACCAGGACAGGGTATACGAGCAGTACTTC
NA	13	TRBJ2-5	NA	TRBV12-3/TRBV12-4	CASSLRGFETQYF	TGTGCCAGCAGTTTAAGAGGGTTTGAGACCCAGTACTTC
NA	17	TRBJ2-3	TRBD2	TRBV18	CASSPWTSGIRGDTQYF	TGTGCCAGCTCACCGTGGACTAGCGGGATTCGGGGAGATACGCAGTATTTT
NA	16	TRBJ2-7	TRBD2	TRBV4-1	CASSQEWASGVYEQYF	TGCGCCAGCAGCCAAGAATGGGCTAGCGGGGTCTACGAGCAGTACTTC
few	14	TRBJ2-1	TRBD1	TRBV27	CASRQGAEYNEQFF	TGTGCCAGCAGGCAGGGGGCGGAATACAATGAGCAGTTCTTC
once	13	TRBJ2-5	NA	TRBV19	CASSIMAQETQYF	TGTGCCAGTAGTATCATGGCCCAAGAGACCCAGTACTTC
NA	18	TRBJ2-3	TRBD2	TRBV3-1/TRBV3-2	CASSPTHETSGRRDTQYF	TGTGCCAGCAGCCCGACCCACGAGACTAGCGGGAGGAGAGATACGCAGTATTTT
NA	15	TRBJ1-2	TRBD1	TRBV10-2	CASSDLFQGDYGYTF	TGCGCCAGCAGTGATCTATTCCAGGGGGACTATGGCTACACCTTC
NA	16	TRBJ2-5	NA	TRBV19	CASSRGLDRYQETQYF	TGTGCCAGTAGTAGGGGCCTCGACAGGTACCAAGAGACCCAGTACTTC
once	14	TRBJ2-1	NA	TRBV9	CASSVSGAGNEQFF	TGTGCCAGCAGCGTATCGGGAGCCGGCAATGAGCAGTTCTTC
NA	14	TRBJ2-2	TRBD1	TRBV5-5	CASSKTGVTGELFF	TGTGCCAGCTCTAAGACAGGGGTCACCGGGGAGCTGTTTTTT
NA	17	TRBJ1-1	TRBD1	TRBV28	CASSPRGQGARDTEAFF	TGTGCCAGCAGTCCAAGGGGACAGGGGGCGCGAGACACTGAAGCTTTCTTT
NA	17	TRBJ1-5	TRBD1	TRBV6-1	CASSEIFGTGSNQPQHF	TGTGCCAGCAGTGAAATTTTTGGGACAGGGAGCAATCAGCCCCAGCATTTT
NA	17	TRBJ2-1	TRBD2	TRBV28	CASSSLKRLAGEDEQFF	TGTGCCAGCAGTAGCCTTAAGAGACTAGCGGGAGAAGATGAGCAGTTCTTC